These 8 T cell receptor beta chains came from one sample sequenced in a study of T cells of healthy individuals. TCRdb analysed the 5' RACE reads with MiXCR anew, one entry per CDR3 protein. The data contain 85,000 to 100,000 distinct CDR3 sequences, approximately 15% of them singletons. These TCRs come from a human donor in good health.

V and J are TRBV12-3 or TRBV12-4 and TRBJ1-5; TRBD1 matches 7 bases. The CDR3 length is 15 residues. J gave up 3 bases and V 4 bases, and 6 bases lay outside the gene matches. The CDR3 reads CASSYNRGFNQPQHF. Written as DNA, the CDR3 is TGTGCCAGCAGTTATAACAGGGGATTCAATCAGCCCCAGCATTTT.

This chain uses TRBV12-3 or TRBV12-4 with TRBJ2-1, with a weak D call TRBD1 (5 bases). V lost 7 bases and J 5 bases, leaving 12 bases between the germline ends. CDR3 size: 13 residues. The CDR3 DNA follows: TGTGCCAGCACCCGGACACAGAACAATGAGCAGTTCTTC. Translating gives CASTRTQNNEQFF.

This clonotype was found a few times. This rearrangement joins TRBV28 to TRBJ2-2, with D tentatively TRBD1 (6 bases). This CDR3 region has 16 residues. V was clipped by 5 bases and J by 1 base, with 14 bases between them. From germline, CDR1 is MDHEN and CDR2 SYDVKM. DNA for the CDR3: TGTGCCAGCAGTCCTGGGGACACAAAGAACACCGGGGAGCTGTTTTTT. The encoded protein is CASSPGDTKNTGELFF.

This clonotype has a count of ten or more. As DNA, the CDR3 is TGCAGCGTTGAAGTGTCCGGCTACGAGCAGTACTTC. Amino acid sequence: CSVEVSGYEQYF. The rearrangement links TRBV29-1 to TRBJ2-7; no firm D call. The germline gives CDR1 SQVTM, CDR2 ANQGSEA. Trimming cost V 1 base and J 3 bases, with 7 bases left between them. The CDR3 totals 12 residues.

This clonotype was detected ten times or more. The chain's CDR3 is CSARSPRSANYGYTF. The CDR3 DNA reads as TGCAGTGCTAGATCCCCCCGTTCCGCTAACTATGGCTACACCTTC. The chain links TRBV20-1 to TRBJ1-2; unclear D gene. Looked up from germline, CDR1 is DFQATT and CDR2 is SNEGSKA (reference sequence). The CDR3 contains 15 residues. Trimming pared 2 bases from V and 0 bases from J, leaving 13 bases between.

The rearrangement links TRBV5-4 to TRBJ2-7; TRBD1 is a possible D gene (5 bases). Germline loops: CDR1 SGHNT, CDR2 YYREEE (reference sequence). V lost 0 bases and J lost 3, with 13 bases in between. The CDR3 contains 15 residues. CDR3 bases: TGTGCCAGCAGCTTGGAAATAGGGGTAAACTACGAGCAGTACTTC. It codes for CASSLEIGVNYEQYF. The variable domain in full, completed from reference TRBV5-4 and TRBJ2-7, reads ETGVTQSPTHLIKTRGQQVTLRCSSQSGHNTVSWYQQALGQGPQFIFQYYREEENGRGNFPPRFSGLQFPNYSSELNVNALELDDSALYLCASSLEIGVNYEQYFGPGTRLTVT.

CDR3 sequence reads: CASRPGERYEQYF. The DNA for the CDR3 is TGTGCCAGCAGGCCAGGGGAAAGGTACGAGCAGTACTTC. This sequence joins TRBV6-5 and TRBJ2-7, with TRBD1 as a possible D gene (6 bases). The germline V and J ends were trimmed by 6 bases and 4 bases, with 13 bases remaining between them. The CDR3 extends over 13 amino acids. CDR1 is MNHEY and CDR2 is SVGAGI in the germline V gene.

The chain links TRBV6-5 to TRBJ2-7; D unclear. Germline CDR1 and CDR2: MNHEY and SVGAGI. The V end lost 2 bases, the J end lost 3 bases, and 11 bases lay between the germline ends. The CDR3 spans 14 residues. The CDR3 DNA reads TGTGCCAGCAGTTACGGCCAGGCTCTCTACGAGCAGTACTTC. Translating it yields CASSYGQALYEQYF.